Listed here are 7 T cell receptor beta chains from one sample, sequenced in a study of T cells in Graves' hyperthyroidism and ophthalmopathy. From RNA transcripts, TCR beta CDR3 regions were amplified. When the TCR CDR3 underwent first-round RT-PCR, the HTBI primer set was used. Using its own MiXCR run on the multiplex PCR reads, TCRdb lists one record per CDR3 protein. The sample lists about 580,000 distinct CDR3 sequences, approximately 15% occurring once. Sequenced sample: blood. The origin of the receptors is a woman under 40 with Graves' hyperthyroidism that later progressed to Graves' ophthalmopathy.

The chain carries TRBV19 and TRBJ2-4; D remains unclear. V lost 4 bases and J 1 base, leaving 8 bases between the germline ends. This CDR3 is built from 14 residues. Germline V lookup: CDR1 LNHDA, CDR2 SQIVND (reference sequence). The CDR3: CASSTPGAKNIQYF. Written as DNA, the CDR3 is TGTGCCAGTAGTACCCCCGGGGCCAAAAACATTCAGTACTTC. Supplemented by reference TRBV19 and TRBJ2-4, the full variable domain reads DGGITQSPKYLFRKEGQNVTLSCEQNLNHDAMYWYRQDPGQGLRLIYYSQIVNDFQKGDIAEGYSVSREKKESFPLTVTSAQKNPTAFYLCASSTPGAKNIQYFGAGTRLSVL.

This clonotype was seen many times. This CDR3 is CASIRIGGRTEAFF. The DNA of the CDR3 is TGTGCCAGCATTCGGATCGGGGGCCGAACTGAAGCTTTCTTT. The genes are TRBV12-3 or TRBV12-4 and TRBJ1-1; tentative D call: TRBD1 (6 bases). Trimming took 7 bases from V and 5 from J, leaving 17 bases between them. The CDR3 loop spans 14 amino acids.

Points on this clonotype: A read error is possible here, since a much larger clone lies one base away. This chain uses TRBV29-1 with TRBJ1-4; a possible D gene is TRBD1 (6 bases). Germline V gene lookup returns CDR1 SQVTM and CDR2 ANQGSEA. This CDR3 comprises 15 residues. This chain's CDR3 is CSVEDGGATNKKLFF. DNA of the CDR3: TGCAGCGTTGAAGATGGGGGGGCAACTAATAAAAAACTGTTTTTT.

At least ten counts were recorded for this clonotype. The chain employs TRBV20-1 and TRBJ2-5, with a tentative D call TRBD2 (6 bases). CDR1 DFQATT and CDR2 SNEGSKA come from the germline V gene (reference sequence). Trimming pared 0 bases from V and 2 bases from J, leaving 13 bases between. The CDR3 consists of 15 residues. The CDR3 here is CSARDTSTLQETQYF. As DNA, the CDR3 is TGCAGTGCTAGAGACACTAGCACACTACAAGAGACCCAGTACTTC.

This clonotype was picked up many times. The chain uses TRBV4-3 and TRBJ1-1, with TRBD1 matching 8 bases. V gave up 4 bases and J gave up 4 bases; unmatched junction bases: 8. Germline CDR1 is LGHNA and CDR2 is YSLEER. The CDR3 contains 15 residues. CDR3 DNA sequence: TGCGCCAGCAGCCCCTCGCTCGGACAGGGCACTGAAGCTTTCTTT. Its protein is CASSPSLGQGTEAFF.

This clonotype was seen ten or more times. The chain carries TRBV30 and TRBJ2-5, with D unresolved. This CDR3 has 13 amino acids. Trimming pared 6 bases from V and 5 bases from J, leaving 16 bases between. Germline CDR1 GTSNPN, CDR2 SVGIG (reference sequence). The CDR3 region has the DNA TGTGCCTGTTACCTCGGGTCGTCGGAGACCCAGTACTTC. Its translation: CACYLGSSETQYF.

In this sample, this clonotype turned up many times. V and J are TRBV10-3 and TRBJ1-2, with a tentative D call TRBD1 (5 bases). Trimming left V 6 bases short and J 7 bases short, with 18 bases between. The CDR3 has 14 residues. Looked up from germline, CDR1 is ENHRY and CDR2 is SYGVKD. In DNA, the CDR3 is TGTGCCATCAGCCCCGGATGGGGCGCCGGTGGCTACACCTTC. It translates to CAISPGWGAGGYTF.